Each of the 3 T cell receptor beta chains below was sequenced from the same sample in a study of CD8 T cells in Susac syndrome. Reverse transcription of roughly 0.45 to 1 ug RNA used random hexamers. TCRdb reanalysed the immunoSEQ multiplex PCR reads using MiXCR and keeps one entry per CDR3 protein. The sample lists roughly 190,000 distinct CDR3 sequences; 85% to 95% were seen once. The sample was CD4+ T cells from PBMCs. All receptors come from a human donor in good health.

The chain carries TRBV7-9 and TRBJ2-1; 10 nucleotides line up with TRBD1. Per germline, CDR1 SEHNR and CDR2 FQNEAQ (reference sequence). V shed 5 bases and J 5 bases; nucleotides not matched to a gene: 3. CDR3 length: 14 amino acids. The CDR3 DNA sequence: TGTGCCAGCAGCCGGACAGGGGGGGACAATGAGCAGTTCTTC. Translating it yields CASSRTGGDNEQFF.

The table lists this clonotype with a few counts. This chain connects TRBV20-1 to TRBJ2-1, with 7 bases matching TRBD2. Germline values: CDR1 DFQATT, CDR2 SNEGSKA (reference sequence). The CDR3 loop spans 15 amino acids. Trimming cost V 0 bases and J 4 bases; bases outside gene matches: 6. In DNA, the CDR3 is TGCAGTGCTAGAGATGCGGGAGCGGGTTACAATGAGCAGTTCTTC. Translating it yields CSARDAGAGYNEQFF.

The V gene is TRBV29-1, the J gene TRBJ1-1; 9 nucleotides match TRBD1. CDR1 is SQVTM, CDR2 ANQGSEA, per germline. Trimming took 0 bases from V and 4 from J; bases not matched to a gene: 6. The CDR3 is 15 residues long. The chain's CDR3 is CSVEDWGTGSTEAFF. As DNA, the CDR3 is TGCAGCGTTGAAGATTGGGGGACAGGGAGCACTGAAGCTTTCTTT.